Shown below are 21 T cell receptor beta chains from a single sample sequenced in a study of T cell responses to AZD1222 COVID-19 vaccine. The table came from immunoSEQ multiplex PCR; TCRdb's copy has only in-frame clones and leaves some out. The sample holds 90,000 to 150,000 clones, approximately 88% seen once. This specimen was peripheral blood, taken on day 0 of AZD1222 vaccination. The receptors originated from an adult in good health.

This CDR3 is CASSRQGGTAWGYTF. In DNA, the CDR3 is TGTGCCAGTAGTCGGCAAGGGGGCACCGCGTGGGGCTACACCTTC. The chain links TRBV19 to TRBJ1-2, with 7 positions matching TRBD1. The CDR3 is made up of 15 amino acids. The ends lost 5 bases at V and 8 bases at J; junction bases unmatched: 14. Germline lookup yields CDR1 LNHDA and CDR2 SQIVND (reference sequence).

This clone was recorded once. The chain is built from TRBV19 and TRBJ1-2, with D uncertain. The ends were cut back, 4 bases at V and 2 bases at J, with 11 bases in the middle. Germline V gene sequence: CDR1 LNHDA, CDR2 SQIVND (reference sequence). This CDR3 has 14 amino acids. The CDR3 protein is CASSSGRINYGYTF. CDR3 DNA sequence: TGTGCCAGTAGTAGCGGACGGATCAACTATGGCTACACCTTC.

This chain joins TRBV11-2 and TRBJ2-7, with TRBD1 identical over 11 bases. The germline V gene encodes CDR1 SGHAT and CDR2 FQNNGV. The V segment lost 0 bases and the J segment 6 bases; nucleotides outside the gene matches: 7. The CDR3 runs 16 residues. CDR3 sequence (DNA): TGTGCCAGCAGCTTAGAGGGGGTGGGGACAGGGGGCGAGCAGTACTTC. Its translation is CASSLEGVGTGGEQYF.

This clone was seen just once. This sequence joins TRBV5-8 and TRBJ1-5, with D maybe TRBD1 (5 bases). The V gene lost 2 bases and the J gene lost 2 bases, with 14 bases spanning the gap. CDR3 length equals 16 residues. Germline V gene sequence: CDR1 SGHTS, CDR2 YDEGEE. The CDR3 sequence: CASSFGGYGGNQPQHF. CDR3 bases: TGTGCCAGCAGCTTTGGGGGGTACGGTGGCAATCAGCCCCAGCATTTT.

This clone is a singleton in its sample. The rearrangement links TRBV3-1 (or the pseudogene TRBV3-2) to TRBJ2-1, with TRBD2 matching over 8 bases. This CDR3 is 17 amino acids long. With V trimmed by 6 bases and J by 0 bases, 10 bases remained unmatched. Germline values: CDR1 LGHDT, CDR2 YNNKEL (reference sequence). CDR3 in amino acids: CASRPSQRGNSYNEQFF. As DNA, the CDR3 is TGTGCCAGCAGACCAAGTCAGCGGGGGAACTCCTACAATGAGCAGTTCTTC.

The chain combines TRBV2 with TRBJ1-2; D possibly corresponds to TRBD1 (6 bases). Trimming removed 3 bases at V and 0 bases at J, with 14 bases between. Germline V lookup: CDR1 SNHLY, CDR2 FYNNEI. This CDR3 spans 16 amino acids. The CDR3 spells CASSDRGTLPNYGYTF. Here the CDR3 DNA reads TGTGCCAGCAGTGACAGGGGAACTCTTCCTAACTATGGCTACACCTTC.

The chain links TRBV2 to TRBJ1-4, with TRBD1 as a possible D gene (5 bases). The germline V gene has CDR1 SNHLY and CDR2 FYNNEI. CDR3 length: 15 amino acids. Trimming pared 8 bases from V and 2 bases from J, leaving 15 bases between. This chain's CDR3 is CASRFRDLTNEKLFF. As DNA, the CDR3 is TGTGCCAGCCGGTTCAGGGACCTTACTAATGAAAAACTGTTTTTT.

This clone has just one count. The genes are TRBV6-5 and TRBJ2-7; D may match TRBD1 or TRBD2 (6 bases each). The CDR3 totals 15 residues. The ends were cut back, 4 bases at V and 6 bases at J, with 19 bases in the middle. The germline CDR1 and CDR2 sequences are MNHEY and SVGAGI. CDR3 amino acids: CASSLGGRQFLEQYF. The DNA of the CDR3 is TGTGCCAGCAGTTTGGGGGGCCGTCAATTCCTCGAGCAGTACTTC.

The chain carries TRBV7-3 and TRBJ2-2; D may be TRBD1 (6 bases). The ends were cut back, 4 bases at V and 4 bases at J, with 13 bases in the middle. Germline V lookup: CDR1 SGHTA, CDR2 FQGTGA. CDR3 length equals 15 residues. For the CDR3, the DNA is TGTGCCAGCAGCTCCATGGGGGCGGGCACCGGGGAGCTGTTTTTT. It yields the protein CASSSMGAGTGELFF.

This chain connects TRBV9 to TRBJ1-1; D is undetermined. Between the trimmed V and J ends, which lost 0 bases and 1 base, there was a span of 4 bases. The CDR3 length is 13 residues. The germline V gene encodes CDR1 SGDLS and CDR2 YYNGEE. In nucleotides, the CDR3 is TGTGCCAGCAGCGTAGAAGGGAACACTGAAGCTTTCTTT. It translates to CASSVEGNTEAFF.

CDR3 DNA sequence: TGCAGTGCTAGTAGAGGAGGATGGGATTCACCCCTCCACTTT. The encoded protein is CSASRGGWDSPLHF. The rearrangement joins TRBV20-1 to TRBJ1-6, with unresolved D. CDR1 DFQATT and CDR2 SNEGSKA come from the germline V gene (reference sequence). CDR3 size: 14 residues. Trimming pared 3 bases from V and 8 bases from J, leaving 14 bases between.

This clone was found once. The CDR3 DNA follows: TGTGCCAGCAGTGAAGGTTCGTGGAATGAGCAGTTCTTC. Translated: CASSEGSWNEQFF. The genes are TRBV2 and TRBJ2-1; D is unresolved. The V end was cut by 1 base, the J end by 7 bases, with 8 bases between. The CDR3 covers 13 residues. Germline V lookup: CDR1 SNHLY, CDR2 FYNNEI.

The rearrangement uses TRBV7-2 and TRBJ1-1; D gene uncertain. Germline CDR1 reads SGHTA; CDR2 reads FQGNSA. The CDR3 spans 16 residues. V dropped 1 base and J dropped 0 bases, with 12 bases sitting between them. The CDR3 sequence: CASSLVVFGMNTEAFF. The CDR3 DNA follows: TGTGCCAGCAGCTTAGTCGTTTTTGGGATGAACACTGAAGCTTTCTTT. The complete variable domain, with remaining parts taken from reference TRBV7-2 and TRBJ1-1, reads GAGVSQSPSNKVTEKGKDVELRCDPISGHTALYWYRQSLGQGLEFLIYFQGNSAPDKSGLPSDRFSAERTGGSVSTLTIQRTQQEDSAVYLCASSLVVFGMNTEAFFGQGTRLTVV.

This clone was observed a handful of times. The chain carries TRBV19 and TRBJ1-1, with 12 bases matching TRBD1. V shed 5 bases and J 8 bases; nucleotides not matched to a gene: 15. The CDR3 runs 17 residues. CDR1 is LNHDA, CDR2 SQIVND, per germline (reference sequence). The CDR3 protein is CASSVPGQGAPGAEAFF. CDR3 DNA: TGTGCCAGTAGTGTACCGGGACAGGGGGCTCCCGGTGCGGAAGCTTTCTTT.

This chain connects TRBV20-1 to TRBJ1-1; a weak D match, TRBD1 (5 bases). CDR3 size: 11 residues. V gave up 6 bases and J gave up 11 bases, with 16 bases separating them. Germline-derived CDR1 and CDR2 are DFQATT and SNEGSKA (reference sequence). DNA of the CDR3: TGCAGTGCCCGGGGGGGGATGGGTGCTTTCTTT. Protein: CSARGGMGAFF.

This chain links TRBV9 with TRBJ2-3; 7 bases are shared with TRBD1. Germline assignment: CDR1 SGDLS and CDR2 YYNGEE. CDR3 size: 13 residues. CDR3 nucleotide sequence: TGTCAAGCCGGGACAGCGCCCGTAGATACGCAGTATTTT. As protein: CQAGTAPVDTQYF.

The chain combines TRBV9 with TRBJ1-1; a weak D match, TRBD1 (5 bases). The V end was cut by 4 bases, the J end by 5 bases, with 12 bases between. Germline loops: CDR1 SGDLS, CDR2 YYNGEE. The CDR3 spans 13 residues. CDR3 amino acids: CASSPLGDTEAFF. CDR3 in DNA: TGTGCCAGCAGCCCCTTAGGGGATACTGAAGCTTTCTTT.

This chain connects TRBV28 to TRBJ1-6; a weak D match, TRBD1 (5 bases). Germline assignment: CDR1 MDHEN and CDR2 SYDVKM. This CDR3 contains 17 residues. V gave up 3 bases and J gave up 4 bases, with 16 bases separating them. CDR3 region: CASSFRQKRWYNSPLHF. CDR3 nucleotides: TGTGCCAGCAGTTTTAGACAGAAAAGGTGGTATAATTCACCCCTCCACTTT. Filled out from reference TRBV28 and TRBJ1-6, the complete variable domain reads DVKVTQSSRYLVKRTGEKVFLECVQDMDHENMFWYRQDPGLGLRLIYFSYDVKMKEKGDIPEGYSVSREKKERFSLILESASTNQTSMYLCASSFRQKRWYNSPLHFGNGTRLTVT.

The chain uses TRBV7-6 and TRBJ1-2; 8 bases align to TRBD1. V trimming: 5 bases; J trimming: 6 bases; junction bases outside the gene matches: 5. The CDR3 consists of 13 residues. Germline-derived CDR1 and CDR2 are SGHVS and FNYEAQ. CDR3 sequence reads: CASSIQGANGYTF. In DNA, the CDR3 is TGTGCCAGCAGCATCCAGGGGGCCAATGGCTACACCTTC.

Only a few counts were recorded for this clone. The chain employs TRBV7-9 and TRBJ1-2; no definite D call. The ends were cut back, 2 bases at V and 6 bases at J, with 10 bases in the middle. This CDR3 has 13 residues. Germline CDR1 is SEHNR and CDR2 is FQNEAQ (reference sequence). The CDR3 DNA sequence: TGTGCCAGCAGCTTATTAGAGTGGCATGGCTACACCTTC. Its protein is CASSLLEWHGYTF.

J is TRBJ2-5 and V is TRBV11-3; TRBD2 is a possible D gene (5 bases). V lost 5 bases and J lost 3, with 19 bases in between. The CDR3 contains 16 residues. The V gene's germline CDR1 is SGHNT and CDR2 YENEEA. DNA of the CDR3: TGTGCCAGCAGCCCTAAACCTGAGACGCGGGAAGAGACCCAGTACTTC. Translating it yields CASSPKPETREETQYF. The whole variable domain, remainder taken from reference TRBV11-3 and TRBJ2-5, is EAGVVQSPRYKIIEKKQPVAFWCNPISGHNTLYWYLQNLGQGPELLIRYENEEAVDDSQLPKDRFSAERLKGVDSTLKIQPAELGDSAVYLCASSPKPETREETQYFGPGTRLLVL.